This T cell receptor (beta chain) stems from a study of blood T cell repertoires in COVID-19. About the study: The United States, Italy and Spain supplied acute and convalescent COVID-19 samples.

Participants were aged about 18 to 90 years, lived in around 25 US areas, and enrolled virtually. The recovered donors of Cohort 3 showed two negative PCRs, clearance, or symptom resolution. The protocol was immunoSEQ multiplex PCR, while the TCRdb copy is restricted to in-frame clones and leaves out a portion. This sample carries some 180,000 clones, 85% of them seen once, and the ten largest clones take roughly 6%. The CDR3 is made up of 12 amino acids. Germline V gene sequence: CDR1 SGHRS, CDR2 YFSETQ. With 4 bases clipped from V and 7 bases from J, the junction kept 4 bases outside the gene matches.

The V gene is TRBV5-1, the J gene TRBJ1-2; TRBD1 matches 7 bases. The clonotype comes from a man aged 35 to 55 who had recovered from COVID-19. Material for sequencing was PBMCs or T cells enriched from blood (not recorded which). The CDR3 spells CASSAGQSGYTF. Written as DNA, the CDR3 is TGCGCCAGCAGCGCGGGACAGTCTGGCTACACCTTC.